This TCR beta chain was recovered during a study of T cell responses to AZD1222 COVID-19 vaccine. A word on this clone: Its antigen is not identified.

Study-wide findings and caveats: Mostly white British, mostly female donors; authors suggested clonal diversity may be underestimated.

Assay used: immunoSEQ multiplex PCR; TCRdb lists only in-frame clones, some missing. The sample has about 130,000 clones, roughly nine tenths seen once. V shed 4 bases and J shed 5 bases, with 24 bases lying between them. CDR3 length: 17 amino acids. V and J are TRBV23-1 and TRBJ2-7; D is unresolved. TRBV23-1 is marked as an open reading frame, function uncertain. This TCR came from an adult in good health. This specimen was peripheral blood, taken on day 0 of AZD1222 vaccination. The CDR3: CASSPRTLLPGRDEQYF. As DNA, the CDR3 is TGCGCCAGCAGTCCCCGAACACTCCTTCCGGGTCGCGACGAGCAGTACTTC.